This is a list of T cell receptor beta chains from one sample in a study of shared clonotypes between healthy human individuals. The method was immunoSEQ multiplex PCR; TCRdb's version includes in-frame clones alone and lacks a portion of them. The data contain approximately 2,000,000 clones, approximately 92% of them singletons. The sequenced sample consisted of naive CD8+ T cells from PBMCs. The source of these receptors is a young man in good health. Some clones in this sample may be carry-over from other donors' samples. Each CDR3 is given with its conserved first and last residue. A D gene is named only where the DNA matches it firmly. Some rows have no size entry. The others give once, few or many, or a class for an expanded clone.

DNA: TGTGCCAGCAGCCCCCTATCTAGCGGGCTGTTGACAGATACGCAGTATTTT
CDR3: CASSPLSSGLLTDTQYF
J: TRBJ2-3
D: TRBD2
V: TRBV7-6
size: -

DNA: TGTGCCAGCAGCCCTAGCCTATGGCAGACGGGAGATACGCAGTATTTT
CDR3: CASSPSLWQTGDTQYF
J: TRBJ2-3
D: -
V: TRBV7-2
size: -

DNA: TGTGCCAGCAGTTTTCCAAAACCTAGCGGCCCCTACGAGCAGTACTTC
CDR3: CASSFPKPSGPYEQYF
J: TRBJ2-7
D: TRBD2
V: TRBV6-6
size: -

DNA: TGTGCCAGCAGCTCCGACCCGATGGGCAATCAGCCCCAGCATTTT
CDR3: CASSSDPMGNQPQHF
J: TRBJ1-5
D: -
V: TRBV5-6
size: -

DNA: TGCGCCAGCAGCCAATCCAGGGGTCAGCCCCAGCATTTT
CDR3: CASSQSRGQPQHF
J: TRBJ1-5
D: -
V: TRBV4-3
size: few

DNA: TGTGCCACCGAGGGGGGCTCCTACGAGCAGTACTTC
CDR3: CATEGGSYEQYF
J: TRBJ2-7
D: -
V: TRBV27
size: few

DNA: TGTGCCAGCAGCTTGGGCCGGACTAGCACCTACGAGCAGTACTTC
CDR3: CASSLGRTSTYEQYF
J: TRBJ2-7
D: TRBD2
V: TRBV5-6
size: -

DNA: TGTGCCAGCAGTCAGAGCTCCTACAATGAGCAGTTCTTC
CDR3: CASSQSSYNEQFF
J: TRBJ2-1
D: -
V: TRBV6-6
size: -

DNA: TGTGCCACCCGGACAGACGAGTACTCTGGAAACACCATATATTTT
CDR3: CATRTDEYSGNTIYF
J: TRBJ1-3
D: -
V: TRBV19
size: -

DNA: TGCGCCAGCAGCCCCAGCGGGCTGAACACTGAAGCTTTCTTT
CDR3: CASSPSGLNTEAFF
J: TRBJ1-1
D: -
V: TRBV4-3
size: -

DNA: TGCGCCAGCAGCCAAGAACTACTAGCGGCCGCCGGGGAGCTGTTTTTT
CDR3: CASSQELLAAAGELFF
J: TRBJ2-2
D: TRBD2
V: TRBV4-1
size: -

DNA: TGTGCCAGCAGCTCCAGACTAGCGGGAGGGTATGAGCAGTTCTTC
CDR3: CASSSRLAGGYEQFF
J: TRBJ2-1
D: TRBD2
V: TRBV11-2
size: -

DNA: TGTGCCAGCAGTTTAAACAACCACTATGGCTACACCTTC
CDR3: CASSLNNHYGYTF
J: TRBJ1-2
D: -
V: TRBV27
size: -

DNA: TGTGCCAGCAGTTCCCGGGCCGTGCGACAGGGCCGAGCCTACGAGCAGTACTTC
CDR3: CASSSRAVRQGRAYEQYF
J: TRBJ2-7
D: TRBD1
V: TRBV28
size: -

DNA: TGTGCCAGCAGCTTAGCGCGGAGCGGGAGGGCCTACAATGAGCAGTTCTTC
CDR3: CASSLARSGRAYNEQFF
J: TRBJ2-1
D: TRBD2
V: TRBV11-1
size: -

DNA: TGTGCCAGCAGCTTCTGGAGGACAGGGGGCTCCTACGAGCAGTACTTC
CDR3: CASSFWRTGGSYEQYF
J: TRBJ2-7
D: TRBD1
V: TRBV11-2
size: -

DNA: TGTGCCAGCAGCCAGTCCTCCTACAATGAGCAGTTCTTC
CDR3: CASSQSSYNEQFF
J: TRBJ2-1
D: -
V: TRBV5-8
size: -

DNA: TGTGCCAGCAGTTTAGGCTCCCCCGCACCAGATACGCAGTATTTT
CDR3: CASSLGSPAPDTQYF
J: TRBJ2-3
D: -
V: TRBV28
size: -

DNA: TGTGCCAGCTCGATCAGCGCCTTCTATGGCTACACCTTC
CDR3: CASSISAFYGYTF
J: TRBJ1-2
D: -
V: TRBV6-1
size: -

DNA: TGTGCCAGCGCCCAGAGGGGGTATAACACCGGGGAGCTGTTTTTT
CDR3: CASAQRGYNTGELFF
J: TRBJ2-2
D: -
V: TRBV28
size: -

DNA: TGTGCCAGCAGTGACCGAGGGGGGGCGTTTGGCTACACCTTC
CDR3: CASSDRGGAFGYTF
J: TRBJ1-2
D: -
V: TRBV6-1
size: once

DNA: TGTGCCAGCAGTTACTCGTCAGGGGGAACCTACGAGCAGTACTTC
CDR3: CASSYSSGGTYEQYF
J: TRBJ2-7
D: TRBD1
V: TRBV6-6
size: -

DNA: TGTGCCAGTATCGGGACAGGAGCCGATCAGCCCCAGCATTTT
CDR3: CASIGTGADQPQHF
J: TRBJ1-5
D: TRBD1
V: TRBV19
size: -

DNA: TGTGCCAGCAGCTTACCATCCGGGACAGCGAGCTCTGGGGCCAACGTCCTGACTTTC
CDR3: CASSLPSGTASSGANVLTF
J: TRBJ2-6
D: TRBD1
V: TRBV7-8
size: -

DNA: TGTGCCAGCAGCTATGTAGAGCAGTTCTTC
CDR3: CASSYVEQFF
J: TRBJ2-1
D: -
V: TRBV7-9
size: once

DNA: TGTGCCAGTAGGGGTGGTTCGTACACTGAAGCTTTCTTT
CDR3: CASRGGSYTEAFF
J: TRBJ1-1
D: -
V: TRBV19
size: -

DNA: TGCAGCGTTGAAGATACTTTAAGGGCGTGGGGCTACACCTTC
CDR3: CSVEDTLRAWGYTF
J: TRBJ1-2
D: -
V: TRBV29-1
size: -

DNA: TGTGCCATCAGTGAGTGGCGGGGGGATACGCAGTATTTT
CDR3: CAISEWRGDTQYF
J: TRBJ2-3
D: TRBD2
V: TRBV10-3
size: -

DNA: TGTGCCAGCAGCTTAGGCCCCCTTTACGAGCAGTACTTC
CDR3: CASSLGPLYEQYF
J: TRBJ2-7
D: -
V: TRBV13
size: once

DNA: TGTGCCAGTAGAGACAGTGGACTACTCGTTGAAGCTTTCTTT
CDR3: CASRDSGLLVEAFF
J: TRBJ1-1
D: -
V: TRBV25-1
size: -

DNA: TGTGCCAGCAGCTTAGGGGGGACTAGCTTGGCCTACGAGCAGTACTTC
CDR3: CASSLGGTSLAYEQYF
J: TRBJ2-7
D: TRBD2
V: TRBV11-2
size: -

DNA: TGTGCCAGCAGCGCGAACAGGGGGCCGAACACTGAAGCTTTCTTT
CDR3: CASSANRGPNTEAFF
J: TRBJ1-1
D: TRBD1
V: TRBV9
size: -